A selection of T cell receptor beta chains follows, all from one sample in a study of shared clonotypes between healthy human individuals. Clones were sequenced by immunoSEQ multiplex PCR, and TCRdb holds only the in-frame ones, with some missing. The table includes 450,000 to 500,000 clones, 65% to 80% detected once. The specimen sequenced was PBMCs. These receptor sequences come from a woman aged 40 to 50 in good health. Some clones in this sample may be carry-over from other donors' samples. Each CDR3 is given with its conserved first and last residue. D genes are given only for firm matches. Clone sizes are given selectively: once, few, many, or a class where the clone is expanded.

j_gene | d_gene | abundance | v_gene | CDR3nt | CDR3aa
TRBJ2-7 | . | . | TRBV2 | TGTGCCAGCAGTTCCTCTCCCTTTGGTTACGAGCAGTACTTC | CASSSSPFGYEQYF
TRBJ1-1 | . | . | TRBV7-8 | TGTGCCAGCAGTTCACGACCTAACACTGAAGCTTTCTTT | CASSSRPNTEAFF
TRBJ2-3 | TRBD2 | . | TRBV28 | TGTGCCAGCAGTTTCGGACTAGTGAGTCCCGTTTACACAGATACGCAGTATTTT | CASSFGLVSPVYTDTQYF
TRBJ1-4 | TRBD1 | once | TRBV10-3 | TGTGCCATCGGTGACAGGGGGAACGAAAAACTGTTTTTT | CAIGDRGNEKLFF
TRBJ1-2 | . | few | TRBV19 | TGTGCCAGTAGTTCACAGGGACCTTGGGTCTATGGCTACACCTTC | CASSSQGPWVYGYTF
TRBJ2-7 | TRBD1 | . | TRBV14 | TGTGCCAGCAGCCGTTGGGAGCCCAACAGGGGTGGAACCTACGAGCAGTACTTC | CASSRWEPNRGGTYEQYF
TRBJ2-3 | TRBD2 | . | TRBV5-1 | TGCGCCAGCAGCCACGGACTAGCGGGAGTAGATACGCAGTATTTT | CASSHGLAGVDTQYF
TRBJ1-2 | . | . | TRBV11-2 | TGTGCCAGCAGTATGGAGTACAATAGTTATGGCTACACATTC | CASSMEYNSYGYTF
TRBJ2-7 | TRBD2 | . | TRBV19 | TGTGCCAGTAGTATTTTCCGCGGGAGGGCCCACGAGCAGTACTTC | CASSIFRGRAHEQYF
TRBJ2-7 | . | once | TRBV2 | TGTGCCAGCAGGGGGGACACGTACGAGCAGTACTTC | CASRGDTYEQYF
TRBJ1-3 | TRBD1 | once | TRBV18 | TGTGCCAGCTCACCACGAGGTCAGGGGGCCCTCTCTGGAAACACCATATATTTT | CASSPRGQGALSGNTIYF
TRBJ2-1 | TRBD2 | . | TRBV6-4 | TGTGCCAGCAGTGACTCAGCGGGAGGAGGCGATGAGCAGTTCTTC | CASSDSAGGGDEQFF
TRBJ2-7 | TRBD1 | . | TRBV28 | TGTGCCAGCAGTCCGAGGACAGGGGGTCCCTACGAGCAGTACTTC | CASSPRTGGPYEQYF
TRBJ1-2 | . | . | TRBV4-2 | TGTGCCAGCAGCCCCCAGGGAAGGGACGATGTGGGCTACACCTTC | CASSPQGRDDVGYTF
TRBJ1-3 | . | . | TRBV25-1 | TGTGCCAGCAGTGATTGGGGAACTGGAAACACCATATATTTT | CASSDWGTGNTIYF
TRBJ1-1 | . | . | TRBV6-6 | TGTGCCAGCAGTACGGGAAGGGGGGAGTGGACTGAAGCTTTCTTT | CASSTGRGEWTEAFF
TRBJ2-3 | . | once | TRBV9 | TGTGCCAGCAGCGTAGAAGGCGGCGGGAGCACAGATACGCAGTATTTT | CASSVEGGGSTDTQYF